This TCR beta chain was identified in a study of CD8+ T cells in alopecia areata. Overall study context: Female C3H/HeJ mice aged roughly 7-11 weeks were given skin from C3H/HeJ graft donors, about 6-13 months old, that had spontaneous alopecia. Overall study results and limits: Scalp samples also yield sequences from resident alphabeta T cells of normal skin. Mice gave a clearer picture of TCR sharing than patients did, possibly for HLA-related reasons. Compared with normal scalp, lesional scalp had higher clonality and more expanded CD8+ clones.

V lost 3 bases, J lost 3 bases, and 5 bases stayed unmatched. The CDR3 runs to 15 residues. Germline V gene sequence: CDR1 FNHDT, CDR2 SITEND (reference sequence). Sequencing templates came from extracted RNA that was reverse transcribed into cDNA. Profiling relied on immunoSEQ multiplex PCR, and the TCRdb table lists in-frame clones only, not all of them. The sample has 270,000 or so clones, none seen only once. To note about this clone: The antigen remains undetermined. Gene names refer to mouse genes. Sequencing ends 4 residues short of the CDR3 end; the germline J gene provides the rest.

Cutaneous lymph node cells were pooled, and they were sorted using CD4, CD8alpha, NKG2D, NKG2ACE and other markers. The V call is TRBV19, the J call TRBJ2-1; the match to TRBD2 covers 8 bases. The TCR sequence derives from a C3H/HeJ mouse with alopecia areata. The strain's MHC haplotype is H2-k. Sequencing was carried out using CD4+ T cells sorted from a lymph node. The DNA read from the CDR3 is TGTGCCAGCAGTAGGGGGGGGGCGCGCTATGCT. Its translation is CASSRGGARYA. The entire CDR3 reads CASSRGGARYAEQFF.